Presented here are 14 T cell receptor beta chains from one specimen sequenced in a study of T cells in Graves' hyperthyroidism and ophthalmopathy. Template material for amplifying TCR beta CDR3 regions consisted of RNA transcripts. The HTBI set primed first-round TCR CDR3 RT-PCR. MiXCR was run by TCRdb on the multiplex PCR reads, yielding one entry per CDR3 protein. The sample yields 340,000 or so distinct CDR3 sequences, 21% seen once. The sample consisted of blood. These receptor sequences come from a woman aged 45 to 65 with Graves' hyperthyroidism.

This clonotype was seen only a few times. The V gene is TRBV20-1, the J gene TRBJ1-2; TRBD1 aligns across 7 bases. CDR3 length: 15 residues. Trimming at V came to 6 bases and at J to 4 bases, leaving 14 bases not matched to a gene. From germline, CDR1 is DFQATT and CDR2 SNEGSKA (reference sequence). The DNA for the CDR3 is TGCAGTGCCAAGATCCCGGGACAGCGAGTCTATGGCTACACCTTC. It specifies CSAKIPGQRVYGYTF.

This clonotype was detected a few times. DNA for the CDR3: TGCAGTGCTCCCCAAGCGGGGGTGGGCGAGCAGTACTTC. This encodes CSAPQAGVGEQYF. V and J are TRBV20-1 and TRBJ2-7; 8 bases fit TRBD2. The J segment lost 6 bases and the V segment lost 5 bases, leaving 9 bases of the junction unmatched. The germline CDR1 and CDR2 sequences are DFQATT and SNEGSKA (reference sequence). This CDR3 contains 13 residues.

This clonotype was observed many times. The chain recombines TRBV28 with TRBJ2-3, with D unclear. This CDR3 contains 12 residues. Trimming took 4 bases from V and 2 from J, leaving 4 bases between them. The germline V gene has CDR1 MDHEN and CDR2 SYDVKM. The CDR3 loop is CASSSTTDTQYF. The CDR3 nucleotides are TGTGCCAGCAGTTCTACCACAGATACGCAGTATTTT.

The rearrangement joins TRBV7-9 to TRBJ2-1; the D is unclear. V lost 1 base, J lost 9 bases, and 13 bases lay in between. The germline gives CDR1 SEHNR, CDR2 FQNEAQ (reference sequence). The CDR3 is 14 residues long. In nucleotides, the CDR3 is TGTGCCAGCAGCTTAGGGGGTACATTAGTTGAGCAGTTCTTC. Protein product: CASSLGGTLVEQFF.

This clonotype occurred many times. CDR3 residues: CASSLARGIEEQYF. CDR3 sequence (DNA): TGTGCCAGCAGCTTAGCCCGGGGAATCGAGGAGCAGTACTTC. The chain links TRBV7-9 to TRBJ2-7, with D possibly TRBD2 on 5 matching bases. V was cut by 0 bases and J by 7 bases, with 13 bases left in between. This CDR3 is built from 14 residues. Per the germline V gene, CDR1 is SEHNR and CDR2 is FQNEAQ (reference sequence). The whole variable domain, filled in from reference TRBV7-9 and TRBJ2-7, reads DTGVSQNPRHKITKRGQNVTFRCDPISEHNRLYWYRQTLGQGPEFLTYFQNEAQLEKSRLLSDRFSAERPKGSFSTLEIQRTEQGDSAMYLCASSLARGIEEQYFGPGTRLTVT.

CDR3 bases: TGTGCCAGCAGCTCGCAGCTGGATAGCTCCTACAATGAGCAGTTCTTC. Its protein product is CASSSQLDSSYNEQFF. V gene TRBV7-8 combines with J gene TRBJ2-1; no clear D gene. The germline V gene encodes CDR1 SGHVS and CDR2 FQNEAQ. There are 16 residues in the CDR3. The V gene lost 4 bases and the J gene lost 0 bases, with 13 bases spanning the gap.

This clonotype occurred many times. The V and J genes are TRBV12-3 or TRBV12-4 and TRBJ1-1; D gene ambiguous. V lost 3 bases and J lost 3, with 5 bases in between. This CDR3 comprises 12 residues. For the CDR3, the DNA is TGTGCCAGCAGTTTTTCCGACACTGAAGCTTTCTTT. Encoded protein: CASSFSDTEAFF.

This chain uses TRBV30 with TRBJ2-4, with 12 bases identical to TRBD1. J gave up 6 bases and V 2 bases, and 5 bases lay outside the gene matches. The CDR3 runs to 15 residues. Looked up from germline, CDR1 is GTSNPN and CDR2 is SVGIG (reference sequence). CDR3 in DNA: TGTGCCTGGAGTACACGGGACAGGGGGCGAAACATTCAGTACTTC. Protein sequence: CAWSTRDRGRNIQYF.

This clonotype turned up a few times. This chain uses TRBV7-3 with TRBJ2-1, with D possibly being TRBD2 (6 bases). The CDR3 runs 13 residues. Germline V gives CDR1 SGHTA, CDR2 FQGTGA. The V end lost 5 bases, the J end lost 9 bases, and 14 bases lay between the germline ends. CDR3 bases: TGTGCCAGCAGCCTAGGCGGGGAGATTGAGCAGTTCTTC. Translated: CASSLGGEIEQFF.

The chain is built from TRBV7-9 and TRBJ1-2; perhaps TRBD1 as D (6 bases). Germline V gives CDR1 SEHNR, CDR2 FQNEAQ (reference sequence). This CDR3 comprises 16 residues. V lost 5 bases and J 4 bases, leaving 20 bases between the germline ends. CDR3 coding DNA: TGTGCCAGCAGCCTGACAGGTGGTAGCGTATCCTATGGCTACACCTTC. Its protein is CASSLTGGSVSYGYTF.

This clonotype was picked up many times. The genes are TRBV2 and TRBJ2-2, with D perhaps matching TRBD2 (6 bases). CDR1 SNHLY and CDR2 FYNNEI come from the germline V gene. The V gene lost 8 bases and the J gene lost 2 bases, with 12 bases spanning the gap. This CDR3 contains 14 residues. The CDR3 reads CASLAKINTGELFF. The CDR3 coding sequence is TGTGCCAGCCTAGCGAAGATCAACACCGGGGAGCTGTTTTTT.

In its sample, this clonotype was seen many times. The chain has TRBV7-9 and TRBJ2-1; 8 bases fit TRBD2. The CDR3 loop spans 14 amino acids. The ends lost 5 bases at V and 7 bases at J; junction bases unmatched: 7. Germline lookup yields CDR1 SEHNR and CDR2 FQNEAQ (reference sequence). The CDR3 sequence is CASSHSTGGNEQFF. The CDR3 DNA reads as TGTGCCAGCAGCCATTCGACGGGGGGGAATGAGCAGTTCTTC.

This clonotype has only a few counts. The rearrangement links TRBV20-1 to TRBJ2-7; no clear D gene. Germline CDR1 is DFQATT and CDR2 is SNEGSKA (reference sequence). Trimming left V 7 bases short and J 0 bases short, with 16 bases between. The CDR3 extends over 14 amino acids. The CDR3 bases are TGCAGTGGAGGTGAACCGGCGAGCTCCTACGAGCAGTACTTC. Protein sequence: CSGGEPASSYEQYF.

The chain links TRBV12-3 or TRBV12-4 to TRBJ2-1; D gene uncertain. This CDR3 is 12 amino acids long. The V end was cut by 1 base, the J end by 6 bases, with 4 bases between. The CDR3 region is CASSLELNEQFF. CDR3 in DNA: TGTGCCAGCAGTTTAGAACTCAATGAGCAGTTCTTC.